The sequence of this TCR beta chain was determined in a study of blood T cell repertoires in COVID-19. For the study at large: The United States, Italy and Spain provided the acute and convalescent COVID-19 samples.

Germline CDR1 reads KGHSH; CDR2 reads LQKENI. The CDR3 runs 16 residues. V lost 6 bases and J lost 6; bases outside the gene matches: 14. Only in-frame clones appear in the TCRdb table, and some are missing; sequencing was by immunoSEQ multiplex PCR. This sample has approximately 100,000 clones, with about 89% found just once. The sequenced sample consisted of peripheral blood. This TCR derives from a human donor with acute or convalescent COVID-19. The donor label of this sample is uncertain. J is TRBJ1-5 and V is TRBV18; TRBD1 aligns across 7 bases. CDR3 coding DNA: TGTGCCAGCTCCTCTAGCACAGGGGCGATGACTCAGCCCCAGCATTTT. Amino acid sequence: CASSSSTGAMTQPQHF.